The 12 T cell receptor beta chains in this list originate from one sample, sequenced in a study of CD8+ T cells in alopecia areata. Reverse transcribed after extraction, RNA yielded cDNA as the sequencing template. The method was immunoSEQ multiplex PCR; TCRdb's version includes in-frame clones alone and lacks a portion of them. The repertoire holds some 150,000 clones, with 65% to 90% as singletons. Treatment described: oral pan-JAK inhibitor, 5-10 mg twice daily. This sample comprised CD8+ T cells sorted from blood, obtained at week 4, from a patient treated with tofacitinib. The source of these receptors is a human donor with alopecia areata.

The rearrangement links TRBV18 to TRBJ2-7; D remains unclear. V lost 2 bases and J 4 bases, leaving 12 bases between the germline ends. The CDR3 spans 14 residues. The V gene's germline CDR1 is KGHSH and CDR2 LQKENI. The CDR3 region is CASSPSSNGYEQYF. In nucleotides, the CDR3 is TGTGCCAGCTCACCATCGTCAAACGGGTACGAGCAGTACTTC.

This clone was observed a few times. The rearrangement uses TRBV4-1 and TRBJ2-4; D possibly corresponds to TRBD2 (6 bases). CDR3 length: 12 amino acids. The germline V and J ends were trimmed by 3 bases and 9 bases, with 9 bases remaining between them. Germline V gives CDR1 MGHRA, CDR2 YSYEKL. CDR3 loop: CASSQDYSIQYF. CDR3 in DNA: TGCGCCAGCAGCCAGGACTACAGCATTCAGTACTTC.

The rearrangement links TRBV7-9 to TRBJ2-7; 9 nucleotides match TRBD1. Per germline, CDR1 SEHNR and CDR2 FQNEAQ (reference sequence). CDR3 length: 16 residues. J lost 2 bases, V lost 3 bases, and 8 bases had no gene match. The CDR3 reads CASSFYRDRDPYEQYF. The CDR3 DNA follows: TGTGCCAGCAGCTTCTACCGGGACAGGGACCCCTACGAGCAGTACTTC.

The gene calls are TRBV6-5 and TRBJ1-1; tentatively, D is TRBD1 (5 bases). V lost 2 bases and J 11 bases, leaving 12 bases between the germline ends. In germline, CDR1 is MNHEY, CDR2 SVGAGI. The CDR3 sequence is 12 residues long. The CDR3 DNA sequence: TGTGCCAGCAGTTACGGGCAGGGTGAGGCTTTCTTT. Translated, it gives CASSYGQGEAFF.

The V call is TRBV29-1, the J call TRBJ1-2, with D hard to call. V shed 8 bases and J shed 4 bases, with 14 bases lying between them. Germline V gene data show CDR1 as SQVTM and CDR2 as ANQGSEA. The CDR3 contains 12 residues. CDR3 in amino acids: CSIYGLLYGYTF. The CDR3 nucleotides read TGCAGCATATACGGGCTTCTCTATGGCTACACCTTC.

This chain joins TRBV29-1 and TRBJ2-7; possible D gene TRBD1, 6 bases. CDR3 length: 12 amino acids. Germline values: CDR1 SQVTM, CDR2 ANQGSEA. V was pared by 6 bases and J by 1 base, with 10 bases between. CDR3 sequence: CSVWDTSYEQYF. The CDR3 region has the DNA TGCAGCGTATGGGACACTTCCTACGAGCAGTACTTC.

This clone came up a few times. V usage is TRBV4-1 and J usage is TRBJ2-4; the D gene is possibly TRBD1 (6 bases). The length of the CDR3 is 14 residues. Germline assignment: CDR1 MGHRA and CDR2 YSYEKL. V was clipped by 4 bases and J by 4 bases, with 11 bases between them. Here the CDR3 DNA reads TGCGCCAGCAGCCCAGGGGAAACAAAAAACATTCAGTACTTC. Its protein product is CASSPGETKNIQYF.

This rearrangement joins TRBV11-2 to TRBJ1-1, with D maybe TRBD1 (6 bases). Trimming stripped 4 bases from V and 7 bases from J, with 16 bases between. Germline V gene lookup returns CDR1 SGHAT and CDR2 FQNNGV. This CDR3 region has 14 residues. The CDR3 DNA is TGTGCCAGCAGCTGGGGACAACAAGGCAGTGAAGCTTTCTTT. Its protein product is CASSWGQQGSEAFF.

This clone was seen a handful of times. The chain carries TRBV5-6 and TRBJ2-2; the D gene could be TRBD1 or TRBD2 (6 bases each). Trimming removed 6 bases at V and 5 bases at J, with 17 bases between. The CDR3 has 15 amino acids. Looked up from germline, CDR1 is SGHDT and CDR2 is YYEEEE. This chain's CDR3 is CASNPEGGSTGELFF. The CDR3 region has the DNA TGTGCCAGCAACCCGGAGGGGGGCTCGACCGGGGAGCTGTTTTTT.

This chain links TRBV7-8 with TRBJ2-3, with 8 bases that match TRBD2. Per the germline V gene, CDR1 is SGHVS and CDR2 is FQNEAQ. The CDR3 has 15 residues. The V gene end was trimmed by 3 bases and the J gene end by 1 base; junction bases not matched to a gene: 3. In nucleotides, the CDR3 is TGTGCCAGCAGCTTCCGAGCGGGGGGCACAGATACGCAGTATTTT. Its protein is CASSFRAGGTDTQYF.

This clone showed up just a few times. The rearrangement uses TRBV4-1 and TRBJ2-3; D gene ambiguous. This CDR3 comprises 12 residues. V shed 1 base and J shed 6 bases, with 5 bases lying between them. Germline assignment: CDR1 MGHRA and CDR2 YSYEKL. CDR3 in amino acids: CASSQGQDTQYF. Here the CDR3 DNA reads TGCGCCAGCAGCCAAGGGCAGGATACGCAGTATTTT.

The chain uses TRBV14 and TRBJ2-3; 7 nucleotides agree with TRBD1. The CDR3 has 15 residues. Germline CDR1 and CDR2: SGHDN and FVKESK. After removal of 2 bases from V and 4 bases from J, the junction contained 6 bases not matched to a gene. The CDR3 DNA sequence: TGTGCCAGCAGCCAAAGTGGACAGGCGCCAGATACGCAGTATTTT. Translation: CASSQSGQAPDTQYF.